A selection of T cell receptor beta chains follows, all from one sample in a study of blood T cell repertoires in COVID-19. Method: immunoSEQ multiplex PCR; TCRdb's copy keeps in-frame clones and lacks some. The data contain under 100,000 clones, just under 85% of them singletons. Source material: peripheral blood. These receptors were obtained from a man of 80 years or more with active or convalescent COVID-19. CDR3s include the opening cysteine and the closing phenylalanine or tryptophan. A D gene is named only where the DNA matches it firmly. Clone size is shown for a subset of rows, as once, few, many or a class of expanded clone.

>-|TRBJ2-5|TRBV7-9|-
CASSPRGGVLTQYF
TGTGCCAGCAGCCCTAGAGGGGGGGTCCTAACCCAGTACTTC
>TRBD2|TRBJ2-1|TRBV5-4|-
CASSLGLAGHNEQFF
TGTGCCAGCAGCCTTGGACTAGCGGGACACAATGAGCAGTTCTTC
>-|TRBJ1-5|TRBV5-6|-
CASSSTGTEGDRPQHF
TGTGCCAGCAGCTCCACCGGGACGGAGGGCGATAGGCCCCAGCATTTT
>-|TRBJ1-2|TRBV7-9|-
CASSSNRDTVNYGYTF
TGTGCCAGCAGCTCCAACCGGGACACGGTTAACTATGGCTACACCTTC
>-|TRBJ1-2|TRBV6-5|few
CASSPIDRPNYGYTF
TGTGCCAGCAGCCCGATCGACAGGCCTAACTATGGCTACACCTTC
>TRBD1|TRBJ1-1|TRBV5-1|-
CASSVMTGENTEAFF
TGCGCCAGCAGCGTTATGACAGGGGAGAACACTGAAGCTTTCTTT
>-|TRBJ1-4|TRBV5-4|few
CASSLTGDATNEKLFF
TGTGCCAGCAGCTTAACGGGGGACGCAACTAATGAAAAACTGTTTTTT
>TRBD2|TRBJ2-1|TRBV7-3|-
CASSSPPGAGGREDEQFF
TGTGCCAGCAGCTCCCCCCCAGGGGCGGGAGGGCGTGAGGATGAGCAGTTCTTC
>-|TRBJ1-5|TRBV19|-
CASSIDLSGSRQPQHF
TGTGCCAGTAGTATAGATCTGTCGGGGTCGAGGCAGCCCCAGCATTTT
>-|TRBJ1-6|TRBV9|-
CASSVRQTDSPLHF
TGTGCCAGCAGCGTACGACAGACGGATTCACCCCTCCACTTT
>-|TRBJ1-2|TRBV25-1|-
CASRTVYGYTF
TGTGCCAGCAGGACAGTCTATGGCTACACCTTC
>-|TRBJ1-1|TRBV9|-
CASSVDRLNTEAFF
TGTGCCAGCAGCGTCGACAGGTTGAACACTGAAGCTTTCTTT
>TRBD2|TRBJ2-1|TRBV3-1/TRBV3-2|-
CASSQAAGGYDEQFF
TGTGCCAGCAGCCAAGCTGCGGGGGGTTATGATGAGCAGTTCTTC
>TRBD1|TRBJ1-5|TRBV9|-
CASSVAGGDQPQHF
TGTGCCAGCAGCGTAGCAGGGGGCGATCAGCCCCAGCATTTT
>TRBD1|TRBJ1-2|TRBV7-9|once
CASSPTGAALYGYTF
TGTGCCAGCAGCCCTACAGGGGCCGCCCTATATGGCTACACCTTC
>-|TRBJ2-1|TRBV9|-
CASSVATVYNEQFF
TGTGCCAGCAGCGTAGCTACAGTTTACAATGAGCAGTTCTTC
>-|TRBJ1-1|TRBV28|-
CASSPPRGVAEAFF
TGTGCCAGCAGTCCTCCCAGGGGAGTGGCTGAAGCTTTCTTT
>TRBD2|TRBJ2-1|TRBV6-6|-
CASSYSGGPYNEQFF
TGTGCCAGCAGTTACTCGGGAGGGCCCTACAATGAGCAGTTCTTC
>-|TRBJ2-1|TRBV21-1|-
CASSKGRTGSYEQFF
TGTGCCAGCAGCAAAGGGAGGACAGGAAGCTATGAGCAGTTCTTC
>TRBD2|TRBJ2-1|TRBV2|-
CASIGVRSSGSEQFF
TGTGCCAGCATCGGCGTCCGGTCTAGCGGTAGTGAGCAGTTCTTC
>TRBD2|TRBJ2-5|TRBV7-2|few
CASSVRGGEQTQYF
TGTGCCAGTTCTGTAAGGGGAGGGGAACAGACCCAGTACTTC
>-|TRBJ1-1|TRBV6-5|-
CASSPHTDTEAFF
TGTGCCAGCAGTCCGCACACCGACACTGAAGCTTTCTTT
>-|TRBJ2-4|TRBV6-4|once
CASSEMTAGGIQYF
TGTGCCAGCAGTGAGATGACAGCGGGCGGCATTCAGTACTTC
>-|TRBJ1-1|TRBV19|few
CASNSRYTEAFF
TGTGCCAGTAATAGCCGGTACACTGAAGCTTTCTTT
>TRBD1|TRBJ1-4|TRBV18|-
CASSPPGQYEKLFF
TGTGCCAGCTCACCACCGGGACAGTATGAAAAACTGTTTTTT
>-|TRBJ2-5|TRBV15|-
CATSRDTSLLNTQYF
TGTGCCACCAGCAGAGATACTAGCCTGCTAAACACCCAGTACTTC